The 21 T cell receptor beta chains in this list originate from one sample, sequenced in a study of cytomegalovirus exposure and HLA in healthy donors. The PCR was carried out with 60 Vbeta primers and 13 Jbeta primers. This table comes from immunoSEQ multiplex PCR, and its TCRdb copy is limited to in-frame clones, with some not included. The sample holds about 140,000 clones, about 78% seen once. Specimen: PBMCs. The source is a man between 18 and 29 years old in good health and CMV-seronegative.

This chain connects TRBV5-1 to TRBJ2-7; 9 positions match TRBD2. Germline loops: CDR1 SGHRS, CDR2 YFSETQ. V lost 0 bases and J lost 3; bases outside the gene matches: 7. This CDR3 comprises 16 residues. The chain's CDR3 is CASSLAPGGGVYEQYF. CDR3 bases: TGCGCCAGCAGCTTGGCCCCGGGCGGGGGGGTCTACGAGCAGTACTTC.

The chain employs TRBV6-1 and TRBJ2-7; maybe TRBD2 (5 bases). V gave up 4 bases and J gave up 4 bases, with 17 bases separating them. Per germline, CDR1 MNHNS and CDR2 SASEGT. This CDR3 is built from 15 residues. CDR3 sequence reads: CASSGRDLTTYEQYF. In DNA, the CDR3 is TGTGCCAGCAGTGGCCGGGATCTGACTACTTACGAGCAGTACTTC.

This clone came up a few times. The chain combines TRBV28 with TRBJ2-5, with 8 bases aligning to TRBD2. The V segment lost 4 bases and the J segment 0 bases; nucleotides outside the gene matches: 4. Germline CDR1 reads MDHEN; CDR2 reads SYDVKM. This CDR3 comprises 15 residues. Written as DNA, the CDR3 is TGTGCCAGCAGTTCCTTAGCGGGATACCAAGAGACCCAGTACTTC. Its translation: CASSSLAGYQETQYF.

The V and J genes are TRBV6-7 and TRBJ1-5; TRBD1 agrees at 8 bases. Being an ORF, TRBV6-7 has a function that is uncertain. V shed 2 bases, J shed 3 bases, and the junction held 3 bases outside the gene matches. The CDR3 has 15 residues. The CDR3 loop is CASSYGTGNNQPQHF. DNA for the CDR3: TGTGCCAGCAGTTACGGGACAGGCAACAATCAGCCCCAGCATTTT.

The CDR3 DNA reads TGTGCCAGCAGGGACAGGGGGCGCTACAATGAGCAGTTCTTC. Its translation is CASRDRGRYNEQFF. V usage is TRBV2 and J usage is TRBJ2-1; TRBD1 agrees at 11 bases. The CDR3 runs to 14 residues. V was clipped by 6 bases and J by 3 bases; unmatched bases: 1. Germline V gene sequence: CDR1 SNHLY, CDR2 FYNNEI. Complete variable domain (other parts from reference TRBV2 and TRBJ2-1): EPEVTQTPSHQVTQMGQEVILRCVPISNHLYFYWYRQILGQKVEFLVSFYNNEISEKSEIFDDQFSVERPDGSNFTLKIRSTKLEDSAMYFCASRDRGRYNEQFFGPGTRLTVL.

The gene calls are TRBV1 and TRBJ2-5; the table's TRBD2 call for D was not verified on the DNA. TRBV1 is labeled a pseudogene. The CDR3 spans 16 residues. The CDR3 sequence is CTSSQEGTLAKETQYF. CDR3 coding DNA: TGCACCAGCAGCCAAGAGGGTACCCTAGCGAAAGAGACCCAGTACTTC.

This sequence joins TRBV30 and TRBJ2-7; D unresolved. The germline V gene has CDR1 GTSNPN and CDR2 SVGIG (reference sequence). V lost 1 base and J lost 3, with 13 bases in between. The CDR3 length is 14 residues. The CDR3 sequence is CAWSDGSELYEQYF. CDR3 DNA: TGTGCCTGGAGTGACGGAAGCGAACTCTACGAGCAGTACTTC.

The chain employs TRBV10-3 and TRBJ2-1; 13 bases are a match to TRBD2. The CDR3 runs 14 residues. With 3 bases clipped from V and 13 bases from J, the junction kept 6 bases outside the gene matches. Germline CDR1 reads ENHRY; CDR2 reads SYGVKD. The CDR3 nucleotides are TGTGCCATCAGTGATGAACTAGCGGGAGGGCCTCAGTTCTTC. This encodes CAISDELAGGPQFF.

This clone was found a few times. The V gene is TRBV14, the J gene TRBJ1-2; maybe TRBD1 (5 bases). The germline V gene encodes CDR1 SGHDN and CDR2 FVKESK. V dropped 10 bases and J dropped 8 bases, with 17 bases sitting between them. CDR3 length: 12 amino acids. The CDR3: CAITQGFGGYTF. The CDR3, as DNA: TGTGCCATCACTCAGGGTTTCGGCGGCTACACCTTC. Drawing the rest from reference TRBV14 and TRBJ1-2, the complete variable domain is EAGVTQFPSHSVIEKGQTVTLRCDPISGHDNLYWYRRVMGKEIKFLLHFVKESKQDESGMPNNRFLAERTGGTYSTLKVQPAELEDSGVYFCAITQGFGGYTFGSGTRLTVV.

The chain carries TRBV4-1 and TRBJ1-3; TRBD1 matches 7 bases. CDR1 MGHRA and CDR2 YSYEKL come from the germline V gene. J was trimmed by 4 bases and V by 1 base; bases with no gene match: 1. This CDR3 spans 14 amino acids. In nucleotides, the CDR3 is TGCGCCAGCAGCCAAGGGGACAGCGGAAACACCATATATTTT. Amino acid sequence: CASSQGDSGNTIYF.

The chain employs TRBV5-1 and TRBJ2-1; 10 nucleotides match TRBD1. With V trimmed by 7 bases and J by 5 bases, 6 bases remained unmatched. The CDR3 is 14 residues long. Per the germline V gene, CDR1 is SGHRS and CDR2 is YFSETQ. The CDR3 nucleotides read TGCGCCAGCCGACAGGGGGCGTTCGACAATGAGCAGTTCTTC. It is translated as CASRQGAFDNEQFF.

The V and J genes are TRBV7-3 and TRBJ2-5, with 14 bases matching TRBD2. The end of the DNA is better explained by TRBJ2-7, so the J call may be wrong. The CDR3 is 16 residues long. The germline V gene encodes CDR1 SGHTA and CDR2 FQGTGA. Here the CDR3 DNA reads TGTGCCAGCAGCCCAGGGACTAGCGGGAGTTTCCACGAGCAGTACTTC. It specifies CASSPGTSGSFHEQYF.

The gene calls are TRBV5-1 and TRBJ2-3; D not resolved. Germline CDR1 SGHRS, CDR2 YFSETQ. Trimming took 5 bases from V and 2 from J, leaving 12 bases between them. The CDR3 has 14 amino acids. The DNA of the CDR3 is TGCGCCAGCAGTAGACAAGAACTCACAGATACGCAGTATTTT. Encoded protein: CASSRQELTDTQYF.

The V and J genes are TRBV11-3 and TRBJ2-5, with TRBD1 matching over 9 bases. The CDR3 is made up of 16 amino acids. Trimming cost V 4 bases and J 5 bases; bases outside gene matches: 11. Germline CDR1 SGHNT, CDR2 YENEEA. The CDR3 loop is CASSSIGDRAWETQYF. The CDR3 bases are TGTGCCAGCAGCTCAATAGGGGACAGGGCTTGGGAGACCCAGTACTTC. Full variable domain (remainder filled in from reference TRBV11-3 and TRBJ2-5): EAGVVQSPRYKIIEKKQPVAFWCNPISGHNTLYWYLQNLGQGPELLIRYENEEAVDDSQLPKDRFSAERLKGVDSTLKIQPAELGDSAVYLCASSSIGDRAWETQYFGPGTRLLVL.

V is TRBV6-5 and J is TRBJ2-7; the match to TRBD1 covers 7 bases. V was pared by 9 bases and J by 3 bases, with 8 bases of the junction left unmatched. The CDR3 loop spans 13 amino acids. Germline V gives CDR1 MNHEY, CDR2 SVGAGI. In DNA form, the CDR3 reads TGTGCCAGTCAGAGACAGGGTTTCTACGAGCAGTACTTC. Residues: CASQRQGFYEQYF.

The V and J genes are TRBV16 and TRBJ2-5; 8 nucleotides align to TRBD1. The CDR3 has 14 amino acids. Trimming at V came to 3 bases and at J to 5 bases, leaving 5 bases not matched to a gene. The germline V gene encodes CDR1 KGHSY and CDR2 FQNENV. CDR3 region: CASSHGQGRETQYF. CDR3 DNA: TGTGCCAGCAGCCACGGACAGGGAAGGGAGACCCAGTACTTC.

This clone was seen a handful of times. The rearrangement uses TRBV28 and TRBJ2-5, with 14 nucleotides matching TRBD2. The CDR3 covers 16 residues. The germline gives CDR1 MDHEN, CDR2 SYDVKM. J lost 5 bases, V lost 6 bases, and 8 bases had no gene match. In nucleotides, the CDR3 is TGTGCCAGCAGCTCGAGACTAGCGGGAGGGCCGGAGACCCAGTACTTC. Its translation: CASSSRLAGGPETQYF.

The V call is TRBV5-1, the J call TRBJ2-2; 11 bases match TRBD1. Germline CDR1 reads SGHRS; CDR2 reads YFSETQ. The length of the CDR3 is 17 residues. Losses at the gene ends were 4 bases for V and 4 bases for J; bases not matched to a gene: 9. The CDR3 loop is CASSGTGGISGTGELFF. In nucleotides, the CDR3 is TGCGCCAGCAGCGGGACAGGGGGAATTTCAGGCACCGGGGAGCTGTTTTTT.

Only one count was recorded for this clone. The rearrangement links TRBV28 to TRBJ2-2; 11 bases fit TRBD2. This CDR3 region has 19 residues. J gave up 0 bases and V 4 bases, and 10 bases lay outside the gene matches. Germline lookup yields CDR1 MDHEN and CDR2 SYDVKM. In nucleotides, the CDR3 is TGTGCCAGCAGTTCTTCTAGCGGGAGGACCACTCCGAACACCGGGGAGCTGTTTTTT. As protein: CASSSSSGRTTPNTGELFF.

The chain couples TRBV6-1 to TRBJ2-7; D is possibly TRBD2 (5 bases). The CDR3 has 14 residues. Trimming cost V 5 bases and J 4 bases, with 15 bases left between them. CDR1 MNHNS and CDR2 SASEGT come from the germline V gene. The CDR3 loop reads CASSFRHGDYEQYF. The CDR3 DNA reads as TGTGCCAGCAGTTTCCGGCACGGGGATTACGAGCAGTACTTC.

The chain recombines TRBV11-3 with TRBJ1-2; tentatively, D is TRBD1 (5 bases). Germline lookup yields CDR1 SGHNT and CDR2 YENEEA. The CDR3 totals 13 residues. V lost 8 bases and J lost 8, with 18 bases in between. Here the CDR3 DNA reads TGTGCCAGCGGAGAGACGGGGGGTTGGGGCTACACCTTC. Translating gives CASGETGGWGYTF. The variable domain in full, completed from reference TRBV11-3 and TRBJ1-2, reads EAGVVQSPRYKIIEKKQPVAFWCNPISGHNTLYWYLQNLGQGPELLIRYENEEAVDDSQLPKDRFSAERLKGVDSTLKIQPAELGDSAVYLCASGETGGWGYTFGSGTRLTVV.